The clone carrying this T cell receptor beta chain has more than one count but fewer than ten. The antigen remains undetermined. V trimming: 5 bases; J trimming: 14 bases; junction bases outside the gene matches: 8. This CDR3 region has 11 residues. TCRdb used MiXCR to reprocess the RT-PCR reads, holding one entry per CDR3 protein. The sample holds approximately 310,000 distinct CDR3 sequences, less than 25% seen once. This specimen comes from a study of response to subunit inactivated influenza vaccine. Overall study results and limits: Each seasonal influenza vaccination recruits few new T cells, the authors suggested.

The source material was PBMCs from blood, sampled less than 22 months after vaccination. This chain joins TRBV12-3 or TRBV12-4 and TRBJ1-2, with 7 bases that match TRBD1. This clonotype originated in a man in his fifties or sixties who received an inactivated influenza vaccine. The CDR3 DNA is TGTGCCAGCAGTCGACAGGGACCTTTAACCTTC. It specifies CASSRQGPLTF.